This T cell receptor (beta chain) was captured in a study of blood T cell repertoires in COVID-19. The CDR3 has 18 amino acids. Germline CDR1 and CDR2: LGHNA and YNFKEQ. Deletions cut 2 bases from V and 1 base from J, with 17 bases between. Data came from immunoSEQ multiplex PCR; TCRdb stores just in-frame clones and leaves some out. The sample includes about 150,000 clones, about 90% of them seen just once. Sequencing used peripheral blood. The clonotype comes from an older woman with acute or convalescent COVID-19. The chain has TRBV4-2 and TRBJ2-2; D might be TRBD1 (6 bases). The DNA for the CDR3 is TGTGCCAGCAGCCAATTGATCCCGGGGACACTGAACACCGGGGAGCTGTTTTTT. Amino acids: CASSQLIPGTLNTGELFF.